The clone carrying this T cell receptor beta chain has just one count. Its matching antigen is unknown. This sample is part of a study of cytomegalovirus exposure and HLA in healthy donors. Study-level results: In a later analysis, most CMV-associated TCR beta chains appeared HLA-restricted. Roughly uniform sequencing depth across donors was assumed, possibly incorrectly. An analysis was carried out at a later point. It showed that HLA-associated TCR beta chains were more clonally expanded than equally common non-associated chains.

PCR amplification relied on 60 Vbeta primers (plus 13 Jbeta primers). Some clones are missing from TCRdb's copy, which holds only in-frame ones; the method was immunoSEQ multiplex PCR. Here the sample spans about 120,000 clones, roughly 80% being singletons. V was pared by 2 bases and J by 8 bases, with 12 bases between. The CDR3 is made up of 14 amino acids. The germline V gene has CDR1 MNHEY and CDR2 SMNVEV (reference sequence). The V and J genes are TRBV27 and TRBJ1-4; the D gene is possibly TRBD1 (5 bases). Sequencing was done on a sample of PBMCs. This TCR derives from a man between 25 and 39 years old in good health and CMV-seropositive. The DNA for the CDR3 is TGTGCCAGCAGTTTAGGCAGGGTCGGCGAAAAACTGTTTTTT. It is translated as CASSLGRVGEKLFF.